The source of this T cell receptor beta chain is a study of PD-L1 blockade in urothelial cancer. Study conclusions and caveats: Below-median pretreatment blood TCR clonality was a predictor of better survival. Tumor-associated clones in the blood of durable-benefit patients grew more at 3 weeks.

J was trimmed by 0 bases and V by 5 bases; bases with no gene match: 12. The CDR3 runs to 17 residues. CDR1 is SQVTM, CDR2 ANQGSEA, per germline. Time point indicated: peripheral blood 6 weeks after treatment start. About this clone itself: Its antigen is not known.

The method was immunoSEQ multiplex PCR; TCRdb's version includes in-frame clones alone and lacks a portion of them. The table includes about 30,000 clones, 80% to 90% detected once. Here the sequenced sample was PBMCs, taken around atezolizumab (anti-PD-L1) treatment. The sequence derives from a man aged 80 or over with urothelial cancer. The chain employs TRBV29-1 and TRBJ2-3, with 9 bases identical to TRBD2. The CDR3 coding sequence is TGCAGCGTTCTACCCCTCGATAGCGGGAGTAGCACAGATACGCAGTATTTT. Translation gives CSVLPLDSGSSTDTQYF.